This T cell receptor (beta chain) is from a study of liver allograft versus peripheral blood T cells. Across the study: The study compared liver allograft T cell receptor repertoires against peripheral blood repertoires of liver transplant recipients.

This clonotype was seen a few times. As yet, its antigen is unknown. The study, taken as a whole, reports: Liver allograft and peripheral blood T cell receptor repertoires reportedly differed.

TCRdb passed the reads through MiXCR, listing each CDR3 protein once. The sample consists of around 15,000 distinct CDR3 sequences, around 23% of them appearing once. The TCR sequence derives from a human patient who had a liver transplant. Part of the T cells may come from the graft donor.

CDR3 in amino acids: CAWRSAAGNQPQHF. For the CDR3, the DNA is TGTGCCTGGAGGAGTGCTGCAGGCAATCAGCCCCAGCATTTT. This chain joins TRBV30 and TRBJ1-5; D unclear. V lost 3 bases to trimming and J lost 2 bases, with 11 bases between them. The V gene's germline CDR1 is GTSNPN and CDR2 SVGIG (reference sequence). This CDR3 comprises 14 residues.